The 10 T cell receptor beta chains below all came from one sample that was sequenced in a study of tumor and adjacent non-tumor tissue in lung cancer. The template was RNA from unsorted bulk tissue. More than 3 cm separated this lung sample from the edge of the tumor. Three rounds of nested PCR, following a modified ARM-PCR protocol, produced the TCRbeta library. Via MiXCR, TCRdb re-called the multiplex PCR reads, giving one row per CDR3 protein. The sample has some 73,000 distinct CDR3 sequences, roughly 80% seen once; the top ten hold about 54%. The sequenced sample was distant non-tumor lung tissue. The receptor set was obtained from a man between 60 and 70 years old with non-small cell lung cancer.

Details on this clonotype: Germline and junction disagree at one end, which may indicate a read error. This chain uses TRBV7-3 with TRBJ2-1, with 8 bases identical to TRBD2. Germline CDR1 and CDR2: SGHTA and FQGTGA. CDR3 length equals 18 residues. The chain's CDR3 is CAISPNTQTSGRYNEQFF. The CDR3 DNA sequence: TGTGCCATCAGCCCCAATACCCAAACTAGCGGACGCTACAATGAGCAGTTCTTC.

As for this clonotype: Without the conserved terminal phenylalanine or tryptophan, this CDR3 likely stems from a read error. The chain joins TRBV20-1 to TRBJ2-5, with 8 positions matching TRBD2. In germline, CDR1 is DFQATT, CDR2 SNEGSKA (reference sequence). V trimming: 4 bases; J trimming: 2 bases; junction bases outside the gene matches: 3. The CDR3 loop spans 13 amino acids. The CDR3: CSANGGGQETQYS. Written as DNA, the CDR3 is TGCAGTGCTAACGGCGGGGGGCAAGAGACCCAGTACTCC.

Worth noting for this clonotype: A read error may produce the germline difference seen at one junction end. This chain links TRBV10-2 with TRBJ2-1; the match to TRBD2 covers 16 bases. This CDR3 is 17 amino acids long. Per the germline V gene, CDR1 is WSHSY and CDR2 is SAAADI. CDR3 bases: TGCGCCAGCGAAGGGACTAGCGGGAGGGAATCCTACATTGAGCAGTTCTTC. Protein: CASEGTSGRESYIEQFF.

A few counts support this clonotype. The V and J genes are TRBV5-8 and TRBJ1-6, with TRBD1 matching over 8 bases. The CDR3 consists of 15 residues. V lost 3 bases to trimming and J lost 7 bases; unmatched junction nucleotides: 6. From germline, CDR1 is SGHTS and CDR2 YDEGEE. CDR3 DNA sequence: TGTGCCAGCAGCTGGAAGACAGGGGTGAATTCACCCCTCCACTTT. Its protein is CASSWKTGVNSPLHF.

To note about this clonotype: This may stem from a read error, because a much larger clone lies one nucleotide away. The V and J genes are TRBV30 and TRBJ2-3, with D possibly being TRBD2 (7 bases). Per the germline V gene, CDR1 is GTSNPN and CDR2 is SVGIG (reference sequence). Between the trimmed V and J ends, which lost 4 bases and 1 base, there was a span of 12 bases. The CDR3 length is 14 residues. The CDR3 loop is CAWMRGQGTDTQYF. The CDR3 bases are TGTGCCTGGATGCGGGGGCAGGGCACAGATACGCAGTATTTT.

A remark on this clonotype: The junction departs from the called germline gene at one end, perhaps through a read error. The chain couples TRBV11-3 to TRBJ2-3, with TRBD1 identical over 8 bases. Germline-derived CDR1 and CDR2 are SGHNT and YENEEA. The CDR3 totals 13 residues. The CDR3: CASSFQGADTQCF. As DNA, the CDR3 is TGTGCTAGCAGCTTTCAGGGGGCAGATACTCAGTGTTTT.

To note about this clonotype: A read error may produce the germline difference seen at one junction end. The J gene is TRBJ2-2, the V gene TRBV5-1, with D perhaps TRBD1 (6 bases). The CDR3 runs to 17 residues. Germline CDR1 reads SGHRS; CDR2 reads YFSETQ. This chain's CDR3 is CASSKNSGTSNTWELFF. CDR3 nucleotide sequence: TGCGCCAGCAGCAAAAACTCCGGGACATCGAACACCTGGGAGCTGTTTTTT. The variable domain in full, with the rest retrieved from reference TRBV5-1 and TRBJ2-2, is KAGVTQTPRYLIKTRGQQVTLSCSPISGHRSVSWYQQTPGQGLQFLFEYFSETQRNKGNFPGRFSGRQFSNSRSEMNVSTLELGDSALYLCASSKNSGTSNTWELFFGEGSRLTVL.

The sample holds one count of this clonotype. An end of the junction does not agree with germline; a read error may underlie this. The V call is TRBV29-1, the J call TRBJ2-6; D perhaps matches TRBD1 (5 bases). Germline assignment: CDR1 SQVTM and CDR2 ANQGSEA. There are 19 residues in the CDR3. This chain's CDR3 is CIVEDYRSNPQSGAKVLTF. The CDR3 nucleotides read TGCATCGTTGAAGATTATAGGTCTAACCCCCAATCTGGGGCCAAGGTCCTGACTTTC.

Details on this clonotype: Because the CDR3 is missing its conserved closing phenylalanine or tryptophan, this is likely a read error. The genes are TRBV4-1 and TRBJ1-4, with 7 bases lining up with TRBD1. This CDR3 region has 15 residues. The V segment lost 6 bases and the J segment 7 bases; nucleotides outside the gene matches: 11. Germline V gene data show CDR1 as MGHRA and CDR2 as YSYEKL. In DNA form, the CDR3 reads TGCGCCAGCAGGGGGGACAGCGAGACGCGTGAAAAACTGTTTTCT. Encoded protein: CASRGDSETREKLFS.

Details on this clonotype: It may be a read error: a sequence one base away is much more abundant. The chain recombines TRBV20-1 with TRBJ1-1; 8 positions match TRBD1. Germline lookup yields CDR1 DFQATT and CDR2 SNEGSKA (reference sequence). The CDR3 has 13 amino acids. The CDR3 region is CGASGTGNTEAFF. CDR3 DNA sequence: TGCGGTGCTTCTGGGACAGGGAACACTGAAGCTTTCTTT.